This T cell receptor (beta chain) was observed in a study of T cell repertoires in cytomegalovirus infection. Regarding the study as a whole: Cumulated frequencies of public TCR beta families served to identify carriers of CMV plus the relevant HLA.

From the reads, TCRdb called clonotypes with MiXCR, one entry per CDR3 protein. The sample lists around 570,000 distinct CDR3 sequences, about 40% seen once, with about 48% in the top ten. Note on this clonotype: Its matching antigen is unknown.

The receptor was isolated from a human donor in good health (CMV status not recorded). Some clones in this sample may be carry-over from other donors' samples. Sequencing was performed on cultured PBMCs, taken from culture after CMV antigen stimulation.

CDR3 DNA: TGTGCCAGCAGCCTAATAGCAGCAGATACGCAGTATTTT. This sequence encodes CASSLIAADTQYF. This sequence joins TRBV7-9 and TRBJ2-3; D unresolved. Trimming shortened V by 5 bases and J by 4 bases, and 10 bases separated the two germline ends. Germline assignment: CDR1 SEHNR and CDR2 FQNEAQ (reference sequence). The CDR3 contains 13 residues.